Listed below are T cell receptor beta chains from one sample, sequenced in a study of cytomegalovirus exposure and HLA in healthy donors. The protocol was immunoSEQ multiplex PCR, while the TCRdb copy is restricted to in-frame clones and leaves out a portion. The sample consists of some 90,000 clones, around 88% of them appearing once. Material for sequencing was PBMCs. Source of these receptors: a woman in her twenties or thirties in good health and CMV-seronegative. The CDR3 runs from the conserved cysteine through the conserved F or W. Fields, in order: D gene, J gene, V gene, clone size, CDR3 protein, CDR3 DNA. The D gene is left open where the match is weak. Size tells how often a clone was seen (once, few, many) or the class of an expanded clone, and some rows leave it out.

TRBD1	TRBJ1-4	TRBV11-2	-	CASSLETGGEKLFF	TGTGCCAGCAGCTTAGAGACAGGGGGGGAAAAACTGTTTTTT
-	TRBJ1-5	TRBV19	-	CASRGPGGQPQHF	TGTGCCAGTAGGGGCCCGGGAGGACAGCCCCAGCATTTT
-	TRBJ2-7	TRBV18	-	CASSPLGDYEQYF	TGTGCCAGCTCACCACTCGGGGACTACGAGCAGTACTTC
-	TRBJ1-1	TRBV12-2	once	CASRSLEGRHEAFF	TGTGCAAGTCGCTCTCTGGAGGGGCGGCATGAAGCTTTCTTT
TRBD1	TRBJ1-1	TRBV6-5	-	CASSRQGNTEAFF	TGTGCCAGCAGCCGACAGGGCAACACTGAAGCTTTCTTT
TRBD1	TRBJ1-2	TRBV27	few	CASSLADRGYGYTF	TGTGCCAGCAGTTTGGCGGACAGGGGCTATGGCTACACCTTC
-	TRBJ2-7	TRBV4-2	once	CASSPPGQGTYEQYF	TGTGCCAGCAGCCCGCCGGGTCAGGGAACCTACGAGCAGTACTTC
-	TRBJ1-5	TRBV11-3	few	CASSSYRDYSNQPQHF	TGTGCCAGCAGCTCTTACAGGGACTATAGCAATCAGCCCCAGCATTTT
-	TRBJ2-5	TRBV2	-	CASSTTGETQYF	TGTGCCAGCAGTACCACGGGGGAGACCCAGTACTTC
-	TRBJ2-2	TRBV27	-	CASSFGWQGTGELFF	TGTGCCAGCAGTTTTGGGTGGCAGGGCACCGGGGAGCTGTTTTTT
TRBD2	TRBJ2-7	TRBV5-1	-	CASSAAGLAGIYEQYF	TGCGCCAGCAGCGCTGCGGGACTAGCGGGAATCTACGAGCAGTACTTC
TRBD1	TRBJ1-1	TRBV5-1	-	CASSLNGAGGGRTEAFF	TGCGCCAGCAGCTTGAACGGGGCAGGGGGCGGGAGAACTGAAGCTTTCTTT
-	TRBJ2-7	TRBV12-5	-	CASRRESYEQYF	TGTGCTAGTCGCAGGGAATCCTACGAGCAGTACTTC
-	TRBJ2-7	TRBV9	-	CASSVALFTNEQYF	TGTGCCAGCAGCGTAGCTCTATTCACGAACGAGCAGTACTTC
-	TRBJ2-2	TRBV11-2	-	CASSSYLRGTGELFF	TGTGCCAGCAGCTCCTACCTTAGAGGTACCGGGGAGCTGTTTTTT
-	TRBJ2-7	TRBV13	-	CASSLVVNEQYF	TGTGCCAGCAGCTTAGTAGTTAACGAGCAGTACTTC
-	TRBJ1-2	TRBV29-1	-	CSVGGGAPAGYTF	TGCAGCGTTGGAGGGGGAGCCCCGGCTGGCTACACCTTC
TRBD1	TRBJ1-1	TRBV7-3	-	CASSARQGSKAFF	TGTGCCAGCAGCGCCCGACAGGGGAGTAAAGCTTTCTTT
TRBD1	TRBJ2-7	TRBV4-3	-	CASSQGMTGGEQYF	TGCGCCAGCAGCCAAGGCATGACAGGGGGCGAGCAGTACTTC
TRBD1	TRBJ2-7	TRBV4-1	-	CASSQVPGQGAVYEQYF	TGCGCCAGCAGCCAAGTGCCGGGACAGGGGGCGGTCTACGAGCAGTACTTC
-	TRBJ1-6	TRBV14	-	CASSPRVASPLHF	TGTGCCAGCAGCCCGAGGGTCGCTTCACCCCTCCACTTT
-	TRBJ1-3	TRBV15	-	CATSRDLWADSGNTIYF	TGTGCCACCAGCAGAGATCTCTGGGCAGACTCTGGAAACACCATATATTTT
-	TRBJ2-1	TRBV29-1	-	CSVLGGPGKYYNEQFF	TGCAGCGTTTTAGGGGGACCGGGAAAGTACTACAATGAGCAGTTCTTC
-	TRBJ1-3	TRBV4-3	once	CASSLSRAVGNTIYF	TGCGCCAGCAGCCTTTCGCGGGCGGTGGGAAACACCATATATTTT
-	TRBJ1-2	TRBV6-5	once	CASSYSIEDYGYTF	TGTGCCAGCAGTTACTCGATCGAGGATTATGGCTACACCTTC
TRBD1	TRBJ2-7	TRBV23-1	-	CASRASGTGGACEQYF	TGCGCCAGCAGGGCTTCCGGGACAGGGGGCGCGTGCGAGCAGTACTTC
-	TRBJ1-3	TRBV7-8	-	CASSLMRADGNTIYF	TGTGCCAGCAGCCTAATGCGGGCCGATGGAAACACCATATATTTT
TRBD1	TRBJ1-6	TRBV7-9	-	CASSSSWGTGGGSPLHF	TGTGCCAGCAGCTCCTCCTGGGGGACAGGGGGGGGTTCACCCCTCCACTTT
TRBD2	TRBJ2-5	TRBV7-2	-	CASSPGRGQETQYF	TGTGCCAGCAGCCCAGGGAGGGGACAAGAGACCCAGTACTTC
TRBD1	TRBJ1-2	TRBV19	-	CASRQPGQGMALSIGYTF	TGTGCCAGTAGGCAACCGGGACAGGGGATGGCTCTTTCGATTGGCTACACCTTC
TRBD1	TRBJ2-7	TRBV5-1	once	CASSHGQGAGQYF	TGCGCCAGCAGTCACGGACAGGGGGCCGGGCAGTACTTC
-	TRBJ1-1	TRBV5-1	-	CASSLELGRPDTEAFF	TGCGCCAGCAGCTTGGAGTTAGGGAGGCCCGACACTGAAGCTTTCTTT
-	TRBJ2-1	TRBV10-3	-	CAIGSAGLADNEQFF	TGTGCCATAGGGTCCGCGGGCCTGGCCGACAATGAGCAGTTCTTC